One sample yielded the 12 T cell receptor beta chains listed below, sequenced in a study of T cell responses to AZD1222 COVID-19 vaccine. TCRdb's copy holds only in-frame clones and misses some; the assay was immunoSEQ multiplex PCR. Here the sample spans some 170,000 clones, about 92% being singletons. Here the sequenced sample was peripheral blood, taken 28 days after the second AZD1222 dose. Receptor source: an adult who received the AZD1222 COVID-19 vaccine.

The rearrangement uses TRBV18 and TRBJ1-1, with 11 nucleotides matching TRBD1. Germline V CDR1 and CDR2: KGHSH, LQKENI. V lost 3 bases to trimming and J lost 6 bases; unmatched junction nucleotides: 6. The CDR3 is 15 residues long. The CDR3 reads CASSPEGQGDAEAFF. CDR3 nucleotides: TGTGCCAGCTCACCTGAGGGACAGGGGGACGCTGAAGCTTTCTTT.

The chain has TRBV6-2 or TRBV6-3 and TRBJ2-7; a weak D match, TRBD2 (6 bases). The V gene lost 0 bases and the J gene lost 4 bases, with 25 bases spanning the gap. The V gene's germline CDR1 is MNHEY and CDR2 SVGEGT. The CDR3 has 19 residues. In DNA form, the CDR3 reads TGTGCCAGCAGTTACTCGGTAGTCCGGAGGGCTAGCGAGCGGTACGAGCAGTACTTC. Encoded protein: CASSYSVVRRASERYEQYF.

The chain uses TRBV19 and TRBJ1-1; D gene ambiguous. CDR3 length: 15 residues. In germline, CDR1 is LNHDA, CDR2 SQIVND (reference sequence). The germline V and J ends were trimmed by 3 bases and 2 bases, with 13 bases remaining between them. CDR3 amino acids: CASSIADGPNTEAFF. In DNA form, the CDR3 reads TGTGCCAGTAGTATCGCCGACGGACCCAACACTGAAGCTTTCTTT.

The genes are TRBV6-5 and TRBJ2-2; 7 bases are shared with TRBD1. V shed 2 bases, J shed 3 bases, and the junction held 0 bases outside the gene matches. CDR1 MNHEY and CDR2 SVGAGI come from the germline V gene. This CDR3 has 14 residues. The CDR3 loop reads CASSYDRDTGELFF. The CDR3 DNA reads TGTGCCAGCAGTTACGACAGGGACACCGGGGAGCTGTTTTTT.

The chain joins TRBV5-4 to TRBJ1-1, with 10 nucleotides matching TRBD1. CDR1 and CDR2 (germline): SGHNT, YYREEE (reference sequence). The CDR3 length is 14 residues. Trimming took 6 bases from V and 4 from J; bases not matched to a gene: 6. The CDR3 spells CASTRDRGGTEAFF. In DNA form, the CDR3 reads TGTGCCAGCACCCGGGACAGGGGCGGCACTGAAGCTTTCTTT.

This chain connects TRBV9 to TRBJ1-2; no clear D gene. The CDR3 is 16 residues long. V shed 0 bases and J shed 1 base, with 13 bases lying between them. CDR1 and CDR2 from the germline V gene are SGDLS and YYNGEE. The CDR3 coding sequence is TGTGCCAGCAGCGTAGGTGATTCCCTATTTAACTATGGCTACACCTTC. Translating gives CASSVGDSLFNYGYTF.

This clone was seen a single time. The chain couples TRBV4-2 to TRBJ1-4; TRBD1 aligns across 8 bases. There are 16 residues in the CDR3. After removal of 1 base from V and 7 bases from J, the junction contained 8 bases not matched to a gene. Germline assignment: CDR1 LGHNA and CDR2 YNFKEQ. CDR3 in amino acids: CASSQGPRTGSEKLFF. CDR3 nucleotide sequence: TGTGCCAGCAGCCAAGGTCCCCGGACAGGGAGTGAAAAACTGTTTTTT.

The V call is TRBV9, the J call TRBJ1-1; 8 bases are shared with TRBD1. This CDR3 is 15 amino acids long. J lost 3 bases, V lost 4 bases, and 8 bases had no gene match. In germline, CDR1 is SGDLS, CDR2 YYNGEE. The CDR3, as DNA: TGTGCCAGCAGCTTCTGGGACAGGTCGGACACTGAAGCTTTCTTT. Translating gives CASSFWDRSDTEAFF.

The chain employs TRBV6-1 and TRBJ1-2; 9 nucleotides line up with TRBD1. J gave up 8 bases and V 2 bases, and 12 bases lay outside the gene matches. The V gene's germline CDR1 is MNHNS and CDR2 SASEGT. The CDR3 is 16 amino acids. In nucleotides, the CDR3 is TGTGCCAGCAGTGAAAAAAAGGGACAGGGTTTTTGCGGCTACACCTTC. Protein product: CASSEKKGQGFCGYTF.

The chain couples TRBV30 to TRBJ1-5, with unresolved D. The CDR3 loop spans 13 amino acids. Germline lookup yields CDR1 GTSNPN and CDR2 SVGIG (reference sequence). V lost 2 bases to trimming and J lost 1 base, with 6 bases between them. Here the CDR3 DNA reads TGTGCCTGGAGTACAGAGAGCAATCAGCCCCAGCATTTT. Protein: CAWSTESNQPQHF.

The chain carries TRBV30 and TRBJ1-2; D is unresolved. In germline, CDR1 is GTSNPN, CDR2 SVGIG (reference sequence). This CDR3 is built from 14 residues. V was clipped by 2 bases and J by 10 bases, with 20 bases between them. The CDR3 bases are TGTGCCTGGAGTCTAGGGAGAACTAAGGCTGACTACACCTTC. This translates into CAWSLGRTKADYTF.

V and J are TRBV2 and TRBJ1-6; D remains unclear. Trimming cost V 4 bases and J 7 bases, with 11 bases left between them. The CDR3 is 14 amino acids. Germline V lookup: CDR1 SNHLY, CDR2 FYNNEI. CDR3 nucleotides: TGTGCCAGCAGTGTTGGGCGGATAAATTCACCCCTCCACTTT. It is translated as CASSVGRINSPLHF.